This passage covers 10 T cell receptor beta chains from one sample sequenced in a study of beta chain features in type 1 diabetes. Broader study findings: Among patients with Type 1 diabetes, TCRB CDR3s were moderately but significantly shorter in every one of the four CD4+ subsets.

These TCRs are of unknown antigen specificity. cDNA synthesis used the whole RNA isolate, giving expressed TCRB sequences. Assay: immunoSEQ multiplex PCR; the TCRdb copy retains only in-frame clones and omits some. The data contain roughly 250,000 clones, around 20% of them singletons. The sequenced sample was naive CD4+ T cells from blood. The receptors derive from a middle-aged woman with type 1 diabetes.

J is TRBJ2-1 and V is TRBV4-3; D is possibly TRBD1 (6 bases). CDR3 length: 15 amino acids. Germline CDR1 is LGHNA and CDR2 is YSLEER. Trimming removed 3 bases from V and 7 bases from J, with 16 bases in between. The CDR3 region is CASSHSRQGKNEQFF. The CDR3 DNA reads TGCGCCAGCAGCCATTCCCGGCAGGGGAAGAATGAGCAGTTCTTC.

The genes are TRBV2 and TRBJ1-2, with a tentative D call TRBD1 (5 bases). The germline CDR1 and CDR2 sequences are SNHLY and FYNNEI. Between the trimmed V and J ends, which lost 6 bases and 2 bases, there was a span of 13 bases. This CDR3 has 14 amino acids. The CDR3 coding sequence is TGTGCCAGCAGCGATAAGACAGTGAACTATGGCTACACCTTC. Translation gives CASSDKTVNYGYTF. Complete variable domain (other parts from reference TRBV2 and TRBJ1-2): EPEVTQTPSHQVTQMGQEVILRCVPISNHLYFYWYRQILGQKVEFLVSFYNNEISEKSEIFDDQFSVERPDGSNFTLKIRSTKLEDSAMYFCASSDKTVNYGYTFGSGTRLTVV.

This clone has just a few counts. This sequence joins TRBV28 and TRBJ2-7, with D possibly TRBD2 on 5 matching bases. The CDR3 is made up of 12 amino acids. Germline V lookup: CDR1 MDHEN, CDR2 SYDVKM. Trimming stripped 5 bases from V and 2 bases from J, with 7 bases between. This CDR3 is CASSSGTYEQYF. The CDR3 DNA reads TGTGCCAGCAGTAGCGGAACCTACGAGCAGTACTTC. Full variable domain (outside the CDR3, taken from reference TRBV28 and TRBJ2-7): DVKVTQSSRYLVKRTGEKVFLECVQDMDHENMFWYRQDPGLGLRLIYFSYDVKMKEKGDIPEGYSVSREKKERFSLILESASTNQTSMYLCASSSGTYEQYFGPGTRLTVT.

This clone showed up just a few times. The chain employs TRBV5-1 and TRBJ2-7; 8 bases fit TRBD2. J gave up 3 bases and V 2 bases, and 7 bases lay outside the gene matches. The CDR3 length is 15 residues. CDR1 and CDR2 from the germline V gene are SGHRS and YFSETQ. This CDR3 reads CASSFEAGAGYEQYF. CDR3 DNA: TGCGCCAGCAGCTTCGAAGCGGGAGCCGGCTACGAGCAGTACTTC. Full variable domain (rest looked up from reference TRBV5-1 and TRBJ2-7): KAGVTQTPRYLIKTRGQQVTLSCSPISGHRSVSWYQQTPGQGLQFLFEYFSETQRNKGNFPGRFSGRQFSNSRSEMNVSTLELGDSALYLCASSFEAGAGYEQYFGPGTRLTVT.

This clone came up a few times. The chain combines TRBV19 with TRBJ2-4; 8 bases map to TRBD2. The CDR3 runs 16 residues. From germline, CDR1 is LNHDA and CDR2 SQIVND (reference sequence). J gave up 0 bases and V 5 bases, and 6 bases lay outside the gene matches. The CDR3 DNA reads as TGTGCCAGTAGTGGACGGCGGGAGGTAGCCAAAAACATTCAGTACTTC. It yields the protein CASSGRREVAKNIQYF.

This clone was recorded a few times. The chain has TRBV4-3 and TRBJ2-1; 7 bases line up with TRBD1. The CDR3 extends over 16 amino acids. Germline-derived CDR1 and CDR2 are LGHNA and YSLEER. Trimming removed 1 base from V and 7 bases from J; junction bases left unmatched: 10. The CDR3 spells CASSQGNTGVGNEQFF. The CDR3 bases are TGCGCCAGCAGCCAAGGGAACACAGGGGTTGGGAATGAGCAGTTCTTC.

The rearrangement links TRBV7-2 to TRBJ2-7; D is possibly TRBD1 (5 bases). Trimming left V 3 bases short and J 4 bases short, with 10 bases between. The length of the CDR3 is 13 residues. Looked up from germline, CDR1 is SGHTA and CDR2 is FQGNSA. CDR3 DNA: TGTGCCAGCAGCTTCCTCGACAGTTACGAGCAGTACTTC. It translates to CASSFLDSYEQYF.

This clone was seen more than once but under ten times. The chain has TRBV7-2 and TRBJ2-7; 7 nucleotides match TRBD1. CDR3 length equals 13 residues. Trimming removed 3 bases from V and 2 bases from J; junction bases left unmatched: 1. Germline CDR1 and CDR2: SGHTA and FQGNSA. The CDR3 is CASSFTGAYEQYF. The CDR3 bases are TGTGCCAGCAGCTTTACAGGGGCCTACGAGCAGTACTTC.

This clone was detected only a few times. The genes are TRBV2 and TRBJ1-1; D gene unclear. The CDR3 has 12 amino acids. Germline V gene lookup returns CDR1 SNHLY and CDR2 FYNNEI. V was trimmed by 7 bases and J by 1 base, leaving 7 bases between them. The CDR3 spells CASITANTEAFF. Here the CDR3 DNA reads TGTGCCAGCATTACAGCGAACACTGAAGCTTTCTTT. The full variable domain, its missing parts supplied by reference TRBV2 and TRBJ1-1, is EPEVTQTPSHQVTQMGQEVILRCVPISNHLYFYWYRQILGQKVEFLVSFYNNEISEKSEIFDDQFSVERPDGSNFTLKIRSTKLEDSAMYFCASITANTEAFFGQGTRLTVV.

The table lists this clone with a few counts. The rearrangement links TRBV30 to TRBJ1-2, with 9 bases aligning to TRBD1. Germline CDR1 GTSNPN, CDR2 SVGIG (reference sequence). The junction had 6 bases not matched to a gene; V was cut back by 1 base and J by 3 bases. This CDR3 is built from 15 residues. The CDR3 protein is CAWSGTGETYYGYTF. DNA for the CDR3: TGTGCCTGGAGTGGGACAGGGGAGACCTACTATGGCTACACCTTC.